This T cell receptor (beta chain) was recorded in a study of shared clonotypes between healthy human individuals. The protocol was immunoSEQ multiplex PCR, while the TCRdb copy is restricted to in-frame clones and leaves out a portion. The profile shows 950,000 to 1,300,000 clones, 65% to 80% of them singletons. The CDR3 has 14 residues. With 2 bases clipped from V and 4 bases from J, the junction kept 4 bases outside the gene matches. Germline V gene sequence: CDR1 ENHRY, CDR2 SYGVKD. The chain recombines TRBV10-3 with TRBJ1-2, with TRBD1 identical over 7 bases. The clonotype originates from a man aged 18 to 30 in good health. The sample consisted of memory CD4+ T cells sorted from blood. As for subset: CD45RA-negative fraction. The CDR3 DNA reads TGTGCCATCAGTGAGAAGACAGGGAGCTATGGCTACACCTTC. Protein: CAISEKTGSYGYTF.